These 14 T cell receptor beta chains were all obtained from the same sample, sequenced in a study of CD8 T cells in ankylosing spondylitis. Study-level points and caveats: A TCR beta motif of roughly 8 highly homologous variants appeared characteristic of ankylosing spondylitis blood.

TCRdb re-called the 5' RACE reads through MiXCR, storing one row per CDR3 protein. In the table there are about 500,000 distinct CDR3 sequences, approximately 5.3% of which are singletons. Their target antigens are unknown. The sample comprised blood, either unsorted or a sorted T cell fraction (not recorded which). These receptors were collected from a male donor with ankylosing spondylitis.

This clonotype was detected ten times or more. V gene TRBV12-3 or TRBV12-4 combines with J gene TRBJ1-3, with D unclear. The CDR3 sequence is 13 residues long. With 6 bases removed from V and 0 bases from J, the gap between germline ends came to 6 bases. The CDR3 spells CASSPHSGNTIYF. The CDR3 bases are TGTGCCAGCAGCCCACACTCTGGAAACACCATATATTTT.

This clonotype was recorded many times. This rearrangement joins TRBV29-1 to TRBJ2-7; D is perhaps TRBD1 (6 bases). Per the germline V gene, CDR1 is SQVTM and CDR2 is ANQGSEA. This CDR3 is 12 amino acids long. V was clipped by 7 bases and J by 2 bases, with 12 bases between them. CDR3 residues: CSALDRPYEQYF. The CDR3, as DNA: TGCAGCGCCCTGGACAGACCCTACGAGCAGTACTTC.

This clonotype has a count of ten or more. The chain is built from TRBV27 and TRBJ2-1; 9 positions agree with TRBD2. J lost 7 bases, V lost 1 base, and 14 bases had no gene match. Germline-derived CDR1 and CDR2 are MNHEY and SMNVEV (reference sequence). The CDR3 totals 18 residues. CDR3 DNA: TGTGCCAGCAGTTTATTGCCCCCCGGGGCGGGAGGGTATAATGAGCAGTTCTTC. This translates into CASSLLPPGAGGYNEQFF.

This clonotype has ten or more counts. The V call is TRBV7-2, the J call TRBJ2-5; 10 bases fit TRBD2. The CDR3 runs 16 residues. CDR1 is SGHTA and CDR2 is FQGNSA in the germline V gene. With V trimmed by 2 bases and J by 4 bases, 7 bases remained unmatched. The CDR3 bases are TGTGCCAGCAGCTTAATATTAGCGGGAGGTGCAGAGACCCAGTACTTC. It translates to CASSLILAGGAETQYF.

The sample holds many counts of this clonotype. J is TRBJ2-7 and V is TRBV18; D remains unclear. V was shortened by 3 bases and J by 3 bases, with 9 bases between the two germline ends. CDR1 is KGHSH, CDR2 LQKENI, per germline. The CDR3 is 13 amino acids. The CDR3 reads CASSPSISYEQYF. The CDR3 nucleotides read TGTGCCAGCTCACCGTCAATTAGCTACGAGCAGTACTTC.

In this sample, this clonotype turned up a few times. The J gene is TRBJ2-1, the V gene TRBV14; D is perhaps TRBD1 (6 bases). Trimming shortened V by 3 bases and J by 7 bases, and 10 bases separated the two germline ends. This CDR3 region has 13 residues. The germline CDR1 and CDR2 sequences are SGHDN and FVKESK. CDR3 nucleotide sequence: TGTGCCAGCAGCCAGGGGGCCTGGAATGAGCAGTTCTTC. It yields the protein CASSQGAWNEQFF.

This clonotype has ten or more counts. The chain couples TRBV7-2 to TRBJ2-2, with 7 bases fitting TRBD2. Germline V gene sequence: CDR1 SGHTA, CDR2 FQGNSA. This CDR3 is built from 12 residues. Trimming at V came to 0 bases and at J to 12 bases, leaving 1 base not matched to a gene. CDR3 protein: CASSLAGGKLFF. As DNA, the CDR3 is TGTGCCAGCAGCTTAGCCGGGGGGAAGCTGTTTTTT.

This clonotype was recorded many times. The V call is TRBV6-1, the J call TRBJ1-1; D might be TRBD1 (6 bases). Deletions cut 6 bases from V and 6 bases from J, with 14 bases between. The CDR3 spans 13 residues. CDR1 MNHNS and CDR2 SASEGT come from the germline V gene. For the CDR3, the DNA is TGTGCCAGCAGAAGGGGGGGCAAGGCTGAAGCTTTCTTT. This codes for CASRRGGKAEAFF.

The chain employs TRBV20-1 and TRBJ2-7; D not certain. Trimming stripped 4 bases from V and 3 bases from J, with 16 bases between. This CDR3 spans 14 amino acids. Germline CDR1 is DFQATT and CDR2 is SNEGSKA (reference sequence). DNA of the CDR3: TGCAGTGCTAAGCTCCAGGACCTGGTCTACGAGCAGTACTTC. Its protein is CSAKLQDLVYEQYF.

This clonotype has a count of ten or more. The V call is TRBV6-1, the J call TRBJ2-3; D tentatively fits TRBD1 or TRBD2 (5 bases each). Germline V gene data show CDR1 as MNHNS and CDR2 as SASEGT. The V and J ends lost 10 bases and 5 bases respectively, with 16 bases between them. This CDR3 contains 13 residues. The CDR3 sequence: CATNVPGGDTQYF. The DNA of the CDR3 is TGTGCCACCAACGTTCCTGGGGGAGATACGCAGTATTTT.

This clonotype was observed at least ten times. The chain is built from TRBV7-9 and TRBJ1-1; no reliable D call. The germline V and J ends were trimmed by 5 bases and 4 bases, with 11 bases remaining between them. CDR1 is SEHNR and CDR2 is FQNEAQ in the germline V gene (reference sequence). CDR3 size: 13 residues. CDR3 DNA sequence: TGTGCCAGCAGCCTGCATAGTGGCACTGAAGCTTTCTTT. Translated, it gives CASSLHSGTEAFF.

The sample holds many counts of this clonotype. The chain employs TRBV20-1 and TRBJ1-2, with D maybe TRBD1 (6 bases). The CDR3 spans 11 residues. Germline values: CDR1 DFQATT, CDR2 SNEGSKA (reference sequence). Deletions cut 3 bases from V and 8 bases from J, with 10 bases between. CDR3 sequence: CSASAGVGYTF. The CDR3, as DNA: TGCAGTGCTAGTGCAGGGGTCGGCTACACCTTC.

This clonotype has a count of ten or more. V gene TRBV20-1 combines with J gene TRBJ1-5; D remains unclear. Germline CDR1 DFQATT, CDR2 SNEGSKA (reference sequence). CDR3 length: 15 residues. Trimming shortened V by 0 bases and J by 3 bases, and 12 bases separated the two germline ends. The CDR3 spells CSARDPRSPNQPQHF. The CDR3 bases are TGCAGTGCTAGAGATCCTCGCAGCCCCAATCAGCCCCAGCATTTT.

This clonotype was counted many times. DNA for the CDR3: TGTGCCAGCAGCAAAGGGAGAACGGATACGCAGTATTTT. Encoded protein: CASSKGRTDTQYF. The gene calls are TRBV21-1 and TRBJ2-3. TRBV21-1 is marked as a pseudogene. This CDR3 has 13 residues.